These 9 T cell receptor beta chains came from one sample sequenced in a study of blood T cell repertoires in COVID-19. Libraries were prepared by immunoSEQ multiplex PCR; TCRdb keeps only in-frame clonotypes and omits some of them. The table shows about 84,000 clones, with around four fifths occurring only once. Specimen: peripheral blood. The source of these receptors is a man aged 80 or over with active or convalescent COVID-19.

The sample holds many counts of this clone. V gene TRBV29-1 combines with J gene TRBJ2-1; 8 bases agree with TRBD2. Germline trimming cut 1 base from V and 5 bases from J; bases unmatched to any gene: 7. The V gene's germline CDR1 is SQVTM and CDR2 ANQGSEA. The CDR3 loop spans 15 amino acids. CDR3 in amino acids: CSVEVAGGRHNEQFF. The CDR3 DNA sequence: TGCAGCGTTGAAGTTGCGGGAGGTCGGCACAATGAGCAGTTCTTC.

The chain recombines TRBV7-9 with TRBJ2-2, with TRBD1 as a possible D gene (6 bases). Trimming stripped 5 bases from V and 3 bases from J, with 13 bases between. Germline V gene sequence: CDR1 SEHNR, CDR2 FQNEAQ (reference sequence). This CDR3 has 15 residues. CDR3 DNA sequence: TGTGCCAGCAGCCCACAGCAGGGGTACACCGGGGAGCTGTTTTTT. Its translation is CASSPQQGYTGELFF.

The V and J genes are TRBV10-3 and TRBJ1-2, with D tentatively TRBD1 (5 bases). V was clipped by 3 bases and J by 4 bases, with 12 bases between them. Germline CDR1 ENHRY, CDR2 SYGVKD. This CDR3 contains 14 residues. The CDR3 protein is CAISDLRQSYGYTF. CDR3 nucleotides: TGTGCCATCAGTGACCTTCGACAGAGCTATGGCTACACCTTC.

The CDR3 DNA reads TGTGCCATCAGTGAGACAGGGGGCACCATATATTTT. Its protein product is CAISETGGTIYF. The chain has TRBV10-3 and TRBJ1-3; 8 bases agree with TRBD1. Germline V gives CDR1 ENHRY, CDR2 SYGVKD. The CDR3 spans 12 residues. V lost 2 bases to trimming and J lost 9 bases; unmatched junction nucleotides: 0.

J is TRBJ2-7 and V is TRBV6-5; 10 bases align to TRBD1. V was clipped by 10 bases and J by 6 bases; unmatched bases: 6. The germline gives CDR1 MNHEY, CDR2 SVGAGI. This CDR3 has 12 residues. CDR3 DNA sequence: TGTGCCACAGGAAGACAGGGGGCCGAGCAGTACTTC. It yields the protein CATGRQGAEQYF.

The chain couples TRBV20-1 to TRBJ2-3, with unresolved D. The V end lost 3 bases, the J end lost 2 bases, and 3 bases lay between the germline ends. Germline CDR1 DFQATT, CDR2 SNEGSKA (reference sequence). The CDR3 sequence is 11 residues long. The CDR3 DNA is TGCAGTGCTAGCAACACAGATACGCAGTATTTT. Residues: CSASNTDTQYF.

The chain has TRBV10-3 and TRBJ2-2, with TRBD1 matching over 9 bases. Germline loops: CDR1 ENHRY, CDR2 SYGVKD. The CDR3 loop spans 15 amino acids. J gave up 0 bases and V 10 bases, and 6 bases lay outside the gene matches. The CDR3 is CASARDRANTGELFF. The CDR3 DNA sequence: TGTGCCAGCGCTAGGGACAGGGCGAACACCGGGGAGCTGTTTTTT.

V is TRBV13 and J is TRBJ2-3; TRBD2 aligns across 8 bases. This CDR3 contains 15 residues. V shed 1 base, J shed 11 bases, and the junction held 11 bases outside the gene matches. Germline V gene sequence: CDR1 PRHDT, CDR2 FYEKMQ (reference sequence). The DNA of the CDR3 is TGTGCCAGCAGCTTAGTGCTGAGCGGGGGCCAGGAGCAGTATTTT. It specifies CASSLVLSGGQEQYF.

CDR3 region: CASSYEVSKDGYTF. The CDR3 DNA follows: TGTGCCAGCAGTTACGAGGTCAGCAAGGATGGCTACACCTTC. The gene calls are TRBV6-2 or TRBV6-3 and TRBJ1-2; D not certain. CDR1 and CDR2 from the germline V gene are MNHEY and SVGEGT. The ends were cut back, 2 bases at V and 6 bases at J, with 13 bases in the middle. This CDR3 spans 14 amino acids.